These 7 T cell receptor beta chains were sequenced from one sample in a study of TIL therapy for anti-PD-1-resistant metastatic lung cancer. Sequencing used immunoSEQ v3. The repertoire was sequenced with immunoSEQ multiplex PCR; TCRdb's copy has only in-frame clones and lacks some. Among 16,000 or so clones listed, less than 80% were seen once. The time point denotes: pre-treatment sample, taken before nivolumab and TIL therapy. The sample here was blood, taken at baseline. The source is a person aged 25 to 80 with non-small cell lung cancer.

The V and J genes are TRBV4-1 and TRBJ1-2; 7 bases agree with TRBD1. This CDR3 has 15 amino acids. Trimming at V came to 4 bases and at J to 4 bases, leaving 9 bases not matched to a gene. Germline V CDR1 and CDR2: MGHRA, YSYEKL. CDR3 residues: CASSPEPGQLYGYTF. DNA for the CDR3: TGCGCCAGCAGCCCTGAACCGGGACAGCTCTATGGCTACACCTTC.

This chain joins TRBV15 and TRBJ2-1; 9 bases agree with TRBD1. The CDR3 contains 17 residues. Germline trimming cut 1 base from V and 8 bases from J; bases unmatched to any gene: 12. Looked up from germline, CDR1 is LNHNV and CDR2 is YYDKDF (reference sequence). The CDR3 spells CATSRVKFGDRVHEQFF. As DNA, the CDR3 is TGTGCCACCAGCAGAGTGAAGTTTGGGGACAGGGTCCATGAGCAGTTCTTC.

The rearrangement uses TRBV27 and TRBJ2-7, with TRBD2 matching over 11 bases. The CDR3 loop spans 17 amino acids. Germline trimming cut 6 bases from V and 3 bases from J; bases unmatched to any gene: 13. CDR1 is MNHEY and CDR2 is SMNVEV in the germline V gene (reference sequence). CDR3 in DNA: TGTGCCAGCAGCCCTACTAGCGGGAGATTCAAGGACTACGAGCAGTACTTC. It yields the protein CASSPTSGRFKDYEQYF.

The chain joins TRBV28 to TRBJ1-2, with 10 bases lining up with TRBD1. The ends lost 5 bases at V and 5 bases at J; junction bases unmatched: 8. Germline assignment: CDR1 MDHEN and CDR2 SYDVKM. This CDR3 spans 15 amino acids. The DNA for the CDR3 is TGTGCCAGCAGTATGGCTACGGGACAGGGGTATGGCTACACCTTC. Translated, it gives CASSMATGQGYGYTF.

The gene calls are TRBV5-4 and TRBJ1-6; 8 nucleotides line up with TRBD1. V lost 5 bases and J lost 7; bases outside the gene matches: 5. The CDR3 runs 14 residues. Germline V gene sequence: CDR1 SGHNT, CDR2 YYREEE (reference sequence). The CDR3 is CASSRDRNNSPLHF. The CDR3 bases are TGTGCCAGCAGTCGGGACAGGAACAATTCACCCCTCCACTTT.

This clone was seen just once. V and J are TRBV19 and TRBJ2-7; 9 nucleotides agree with TRBD2. This CDR3 comprises 15 residues. Germline values: CDR1 LNHDA, CDR2 SQIVND (reference sequence). The V and J ends lost 5 bases and 3 bases, in that order; junction bases with no gene match: 8. The CDR3 DNA reads TGTGCCAGTAGTCTTAGCGGGGGCTTAGGCTACGAGCAGTACTTC. It specifies CASSLSGGLGYEQYF.

This clone has only a few counts. This chain connects TRBV9 to TRBJ1-2, with D unresolved. Looked up from germline, CDR1 is SGDLS and CDR2 is YYNGEE. This CDR3 has 13 residues. V dropped 2 bases and J dropped 8 bases, with 13 bases sitting between them. The CDR3 is CASSVGQEWGYTF. The CDR3, as DNA: TGTGCCAGCAGCGTTGGGCAGGAGTGGGGCTACACCTTC.